The next 3 T cell receptor beta chains were all read from a single sample in a study of immune evolution from preneoplasia to lung adenocarcinoma. Only in-frame clones appear in the TCRdb table, and some are missing; sequencing was by immunoSEQ multiplex PCR. The repertoire includes about 11,000 clones, more than 65% of them detected once, and about 1.7% sits in the top ten. The sample was FFPE minimally invasive lung adenocarcinoma tissue. Receptor source: a person aged 70 to 80 with lung adenocarcinoma.

The chain carries TRBV12-5 and TRBJ2-2; D gene ambiguous. This CDR3 comprises 17 residues. The V gene lost 2 bases and the J gene lost 3 bases, with 16 bases spanning the gap. The germline CDR1 and CDR2 sequences are LGHNT and FRNRAP. CDR3 loop: CASGLLDPGFDTGELFF. The DNA for the CDR3 is TGTGCTAGTGGTTTGCTGGACCCCGGGTTCGACACCGGGGAGCTGTTTTTT.

The rearrangement uses TRBV7-8 and TRBJ1-5; D gene uncertain. The CDR3 runs 16 residues. Trimming took off 1 base at V and 2 bases at J, with 12 bases between the two ends. Germline V CDR1 and CDR2: SGHVS, FQNEAQ. The CDR3 bases are TGTGCCAGCAGCTTAGGACGGTTTCAGGGCAATCAGCCCCAGCATTTT. It yields the protein CASSLGRFQGNQPQHF.

This clone was found once. The rearrangement uses TRBV10-3 and TRBJ2-3; D gene ambiguous. The length of the CDR3 is 13 residues. In germline, CDR1 is ENHRY, CDR2 SYGVKD. Trimming cost V 7 bases and J 2 bases, with 10 bases left between them. This CDR3 reads CAIKPEPTDTQYF. The CDR3 region has the DNA TGTGCCATCAAACCGGAGCCCACAGATACGCAGTATTTT.